The clone carrying this T cell receptor beta chain was picked up many times. Its antigen is still unknown. Regions amplified from RNA transcripts were the TCR beta CDR3 regions. In the first-round RT-PCR of the TCR CDR3, the HTBI primer set was used. TCRdb recomputed calls from the multiplex PCR reads with MiXCR, one row per CDR3 protein. The sample includes fewer than 450,000 distinct CDR3 sequences, 17% of them seen just once. These data originate in a study of T cells in Graves' hyperthyroidism and ophthalmopathy. Study-level background: Specimen type is peripheral blood, collected at initial diagnosis prior to any treatment. Findings and caveats of the study: A model built on 13 V-J features separated ophthalmopathy from stable hyperthyroidism.

Blood was drawn at first hyperthyroidism diagnosis, before any ophthalmopathy symptoms. The CDR3 runs 14 residues. V shed 5 bases and J shed 0 bases, with 8 bases lying between them. The V and J genes are TRBV12-3 or TRBV12-4 and TRBJ2-1, with a possible D match to TRBD2 (5 bases). The sequence was collected from a woman between 25 and 40 years old with Graves' hyperthyroidism that later progressed to Graves' ophthalmopathy. The material sequenced was blood. CDR3 sequence reads: CASSDTSSYNEQFF. CDR3 nucleotides: TGTGCCAGCAGTGACACTAGCTCCTACAATGAGCAGTTCTTC.